The 32 T cell receptor beta chains in this list originate from one sample, sequenced in a study of blood T cell repertoires in COVID-19. Some clones are missing from TCRdb's copy, which holds only in-frame ones; the method was immunoSEQ multiplex PCR. Of 250,000 or so clones in the sample, approximately 86% were seen once. The sample taken for sequencing was PBMCs or T cells enriched from blood (not recorded which). These receptors originate from a woman aged 50 to 60 who had recovered from COVID-19.

The chain joins TRBV10-2 to TRBJ1-5; D remains unclear. CDR1 WSHSY and CDR2 SAAADI come from the germline V gene. V lost 2 bases and J 6 bases, leaving 11 bases between the germline ends. The CDR3 runs 14 residues. CDR3 sequence: CASSERGGGQPQHF. The CDR3 DNA reads TGCGCCAGCAGTGAGCGGGGTGGAGGTCAGCCCCAGCATTTT.

The gene calls are TRBV18 and TRBJ1-2; 8 bases match TRBD1. CDR1 and CDR2 (germline): KGHSH, LQKENI. The J segment lost 2 bases and the V segment lost 8 bases, leaving 1 base of the junction unmatched. The length of the CDR3 is 12 residues. CDR3: CASGQGNYGYTF. The CDR3 region has the DNA TGTGCCAGCGGACAGGGAAACTATGGCTACACCTTC.

V gene TRBV19 combines with J gene TRBJ1-3; D gene uncertain. Trimming shortened V by 3 bases and J by 1 base, and 22 bases separated the two germline ends. CDR3 length: 19 residues. In germline, CDR1 is LNHDA, CDR2 SQIVND (reference sequence). CDR3 loop: CASSMREMREDGSGNTIYF. The CDR3 nucleotides are TGTGCCAGTAGTATGAGGGAGATGAGGGAGGATGGGTCTGGAAACACCATATATTTT.

The chain couples TRBV5-1 to TRBJ2-1; 7 positions agree with TRBD2. The ends lost 5 bases at V and 0 bases at J; junction bases unmatched: 11. The CDR3 sequence is 17 residues long. CDR1 is SGHRS and CDR2 is YFSETQ in the germline V gene. The CDR3 sequence: CASRRSGGGDSYNEQFF. The CDR3 bases are TGCGCCAGCAGACGGTCAGGCGGGGGAGACTCCTACAATGAGCAGTTCTTC.

This clone was seen more than once but under ten times. The chain carries TRBV6-4 and TRBJ1-5; TRBD1 agrees at 7 bases. V gave up 4 bases and J gave up 7 bases; unmatched junction bases: 10. The CDR3 is made up of 15 amino acids. Germline CDR1 is MRHNA and CDR2 is SNTAGT. Here the CDR3 reads CASSALETGKQPQHF. Here the CDR3 DNA reads TGTGCCAGCAGTGCCCTAGAGACAGGGAAGCAGCCCCAGCATTTT.

This rearrangement joins TRBV7-8 to TRBJ2-1, with D possibly being TRBD1 (6 bases). Per the germline V gene, CDR1 is SGHVS and CDR2 is FQNEAQ. The CDR3 spans 12 residues. Trimming stripped 6 bases from V and 3 bases from J, with 6 bases between. The CDR3, as DNA: TGTGCCAGCAGGGACAGCTACAATGAGCAGTTCTTC. This gives the protein CASRDSYNEQFF.

The rearrangement links TRBV29-1 to TRBJ1-1, with 9 nucleotides matching TRBD1. CDR3 length equals 13 residues. The trim removed 4 bases at V and 4 bases at J, leaving 4 bases unmatched. Germline V lookup: CDR1 SQVTM, CDR2 ANQGSEA. CDR3 region: CSVVRTGVTEAFF. The CDR3 nucleotides are TGCAGCGTTGTGCGGACAGGGGTCACTGAAGCTTTCTTT.

CDR3: CASSLGSGLNTGELFF. The CDR3, as DNA: TGTGCCAGCAGCTTGGGCTCAGGGCTGAACACCGGGGAGCTGTTTTTT. This chain connects TRBV5-4 to TRBJ2-2; a possible D gene is TRBD1 (5 bases). The germline V gene encodes CDR1 SGHNT and CDR2 YYREEE (reference sequence). This CDR3 contains 16 residues. V was pared by 0 bases and J by 1 base, with 10 bases between.

V usage is TRBV19 and J usage is TRBJ2-2, with 14 bases identical to TRBD2. The CDR3 extends over 19 amino acids. Germline V gene data show CDR1 as LNHDA and CDR2 as SQIVND (reference sequence). V shed 6 bases, J shed 5 bases, and the junction held 14 bases outside the gene matches. CDR3 DNA: TGTGCCAGTAGAACACATCCGGGACTAGCGGGAGAACGTACCGGGGAGCTGTTTTTT. Translating it yields CASRTHPGLAGERTGELFF.

The gene calls are TRBV3-1 (or the pseudogene TRBV3-2) and TRBJ2-5; TRBD2 matches at 13 bases. The CDR3 runs to 15 residues. Germline V CDR1 and CDR2: LGHDT, YNNKEL (reference sequence). V trimming: 5 bases; J trimming: 5 bases; junction bases outside the gene matches: 5. The CDR3 region has the DNA TGTGCCAGCAGCGGACTAGCGGGGGAATTGGAGACCCAGTACTTC. It encodes CASSGLAGELETQYF.

The rearrangement links TRBV7-8 to TRBJ2-7; 9 positions agree with TRBD2. The length of the CDR3 is 18 residues. Germline-derived CDR1 and CDR2 are SGHVS and FQNEAQ. Trimming cost V 1 base and J 5 bases; bases outside gene matches: 15. CDR3 sequence (DNA): TGTGCCAGCAGCTTAGGAGGATGGCGGGAGGGCCTTAACAACGAGCAGTACTTC. It specifies CASSLGGWREGLNNEQYF.

The J gene is TRBJ1-5, the V gene TRBV4-1; D unresolved. Trimming stripped 0 bases from V and 1 base from J, with 7 bases between. Germline CDR1 and CDR2: MGHRA and YSYEKL. The CDR3 covers 15 residues. The CDR3 DNA is TGCGCCAGCAGCCAAGATCAATCCAGCAATCAGCCCCAGCATTTT. It translates to CASSQDQSSNQPQHF.

V usage is TRBV7-2 and J usage is TRBJ1-2, with D uncertain. This CDR3 is 13 amino acids long. V was clipped by 1 base and J by 7 bases, with 10 bases between them. Germline lookup yields CDR1 SGHTA and CDR2 FQGNSA. As DNA, the CDR3 is TGTGCCAGCAGCTTAGACGGGTCGGGTGGCTACACCTTC. It codes for CASSLDGSGGYTF.

The gene calls are TRBV3-1 (or the pseudogene TRBV3-2) and TRBJ1-2; 8 bases line up with TRBD1. The CDR3 contains 15 residues. Germline loops: CDR1 LGHDT, CDR2 YNNKEL (reference sequence). V lost 0 bases to trimming and J lost 4 bases; unmatched junction nucleotides: 4. CDR3 sequence reads: CASSQERQGSYGYTF. Written as DNA, the CDR3 is TGTGCCAGCAGCCAAGAGAGACAGGGGAGCTATGGCTACACCTTC.

This clone has just one count. V gene TRBV3-1 (or the pseudogene TRBV3-2) combines with J gene TRBJ1-2; D gene ambiguous. This CDR3 comprises 15 residues. Germline-derived CDR1 and CDR2 are LGHDT and YNNKEL (reference sequence). Trimming shortened V by 4 bases and J by 3 bases, and 15 bases separated the two germline ends. CDR3 residues: CASSPKGEPYYGYTF. CDR3 bases: TGTGCCAGCAGCCCAAAGGGAGAGCCATACTATGGCTACACCTTC.

The table lists this clone with a few counts. This chain connects TRBV29-1 to TRBJ1-1; D is perhaps TRBD1 (6 bases). CDR3 length: 13 residues. Germline V gives CDR1 SQVTM, CDR2 ANQGSEA. V dropped 1 base and J dropped 3 bases, with 9 bases sitting between them. CDR3 DNA sequence: TGCAGCGTTGAAGCAGGGGCCTACACTGAAGCTTTCTTT. This encodes CSVEAGAYTEAFF.

V usage is TRBV5-4 and J usage is TRBJ2-1; TRBD1 aligns across 9 bases. After removal of 4 bases from V and 7 bases from J, the junction contained 15 bases not matched to a gene. This CDR3 contains 17 residues. CDR1 is SGHNT and CDR2 is YYREEE in the germline V gene (reference sequence). Here the CDR3 DNA reads TGTGCCAGCAGCGGGAACAGGGGGCTTGGCCCGGTAAATGAGCAGTTCTTC. Protein product: CASSGNRGLGPVNEQFF.

This chain links TRBV4-1 with TRBJ1-5; 7 positions match TRBD1. V lost 4 bases to trimming and J lost 4 bases; unmatched junction nucleotides: 4. Per the germline V gene, CDR1 is MGHRA and CDR2 is YSYEKL. The CDR3 loop spans 14 amino acids. CDR3 in amino acids: CASSPTGMNQPQHF. CDR3 coding DNA: TGCGCCAGCAGCCCGACAGGGATGAATCAGCCCCAGCATTTT.

The chain has TRBV20-1 and TRBJ1-2; D remains ambiguous. CDR1 is DFQATT and CDR2 is SNEGSKA in the germline V gene (reference sequence). V gave up 3 bases and J gave up 4 bases, with 18 bases separating them. The CDR3 length is 15 residues. The CDR3 region has the DNA TGCAGTGCTAGTGGCCCAACAGTTTCTCTCTATGGCTACACCTTC. Its protein product is CSASGPTVSLYGYTF.

The chain has TRBV2 and TRBJ1-3, with 8 bases fitting TRBD1. The CDR3 covers 13 residues. In germline, CDR1 is SNHLY, CDR2 FYNNEI. In nucleotides, the CDR3 is TGTCTCTCAGGGGGCTTCTCTGGAAACACCATATATTTT. It codes for CLSGGFSGNTIYF.

The V and J genes are TRBV2 and TRBJ2-3, with 13 bases aligning to TRBD2. The junction had 16 bases not matched to a gene; V was cut back by 0 bases and J by 7 bases. This CDR3 comprises 20 residues. The germline gives CDR1 SNHLY, CDR2 FYNNEI. The CDR3 region has the DNA TGTGCCAGCAGTGAAGCCACAACCCCCCTCGGGACTAGCGGGATTTATACGCAGTATTTT. This translates into CASSEATTPLGTSGIYTQYF.

The rearrangement uses TRBV2 and TRBJ2-1; a possible D gene is TRBD2 (6 bases). The ends were cut back, 6 bases at V and 8 bases at J, with 23 bases in the middle. The CDR3 is made up of 16 amino acids. Germline assignment: CDR1 SNHLY and CDR2 FYNNEI. CDR3 coding DNA: TGTGCCAGCAGCTTCGGAGGGGCGGGATCTAAGGATGAGCAGTTCTTC. This codes for CASSFGGAGSKDEQFF.

The V call is TRBV10-3, the J call TRBJ1-1; 7 bases map to TRBD1. Germline V CDR1 and CDR2: ENHRY, SYGVKD. V lost 1 base to trimming and J lost 3 bases; unmatched junction nucleotides: 5. The CDR3 is 15 residues long. Here the CDR3 reads CAISEYSQGDTEAFF. CDR3 nucleotides: TGTGCCATCAGTGAGTATAGCCAGGGGGACACTGAAGCTTTCTTT.

The rearrangement uses TRBV5-6 and TRBJ2-3; D unresolved. This CDR3 is built from 14 residues. Germline CDR1 and CDR2: SGHDT and YYEEEE. The V end lost 0 bases, the J end lost 0 bases, and 5 bases lay between the germline ends. The CDR3 sequence is CASSLVRSTDTQYF. CDR3 in DNA: TGTGCCAGCAGCTTGGTGAGGAGCACAGATACGCAGTATTTT.

The rearrangement uses TRBV2 and TRBJ1-1, with TRBD1 matching 8 bases. Per the germline V gene, CDR1 is SNHLY and CDR2 is FYNNEI. Germline trimming cut 6 bases from V and 3 bases from J; bases unmatched to any gene: 3. This CDR3 comprises 13 residues. The CDR3 DNA follows: TGTGCCAGCAGCGGACAGGGCTACACTGAAGCTTTCTTT. Its translation is CASSGQGYTEAFF.

The chain has TRBV5-4 and TRBJ1-6; TRBD1 matches at 8 bases. The germline V gene encodes CDR1 SGHNT and CDR2 YYREEE (reference sequence). CDR3 length: 15 residues. V lost 0 bases to trimming and J lost 10 bases; unmatched junction nucleotides: 6. Written as DNA, the CDR3 is TGTGCCAGCAGCTTGGAGGCAGGGGGCCGCTCACCCCTCCACTTT. It yields the protein CASSLEAGGRSPLHF. Complete variable domain (other parts from reference TRBV5-4 and TRBJ1-6): ETGVTQSPTHLIKTRGQQVTLRCSSQSGHNTVSWYQQALGQGPQFIFQYYREEENGRGNFPPRFSGLQFPNYSSELNVNALELDDSALYLCASSLEAGGRSPLHFGNGTRLTVT.

This chain uses TRBV7-3 with TRBJ2-1; 10 bases are shared with TRBD2. Germline CDR1 reads SGHTA; CDR2 reads FQGTGA. Trimming took 5 bases from V and 8 from J; bases not matched to a gene: 6. The CDR3 is 14 amino acids. The CDR3 bases are TGTGCCAGCAGCGCTAGCGGGAGAGGCGATGAGCAGTTCTTC. This translates into CASSASGRGDEQFF.

The chain is built from TRBV7-3 and TRBJ2-1; the match to TRBD2 covers 8 bases. The CDR3 is made up of 15 amino acids. The germline gives CDR1 SGHTA, CDR2 FQGTGA. V was pared by 4 bases and J by 9 bases, with 11 bases of the junction left unmatched. Here the CDR3 DNA reads TGTGCCAGCAGCTCCCAAGCGGGAGAAGGTATTGAGCAGTTCTTC. Its translation is CASSSQAGEGIEQFF.

This clone has only a few counts. The gene calls are TRBV21-1 and TRBJ1-4. TRBV21-1 is shown as a pseudogene. CDR3 length equals 11 residues. The CDR3 DNA reads TGTTCCGGGGGATTGTCGGAAAAACTGTTTTTT. This gives the protein CSGGLSEKLFF.

CDR3 in DNA: TGTGCCAGCAGCCTTAAGCGGGAGGTACAAGAGACCCAGTACTTC. This sequence encodes CASSLKREVQETQYF. The genes are TRBV5-4 and TRBJ2-5; 9 bases align to TRBD2. The J segment lost 2 bases and the V segment lost 4 bases, leaving 6 bases of the junction unmatched. Germline CDR1 reads SGHNT; CDR2 reads YYREEE (reference sequence). The CDR3 is 15 amino acids.

The chain has TRBV9 and TRBJ2-2; TRBD2 matches 8 bases. Per germline, CDR1 SGDLS and CDR2 YYNGEE. The CDR3 consists of 15 residues. V was clipped by 2 bases and J by 6 bases; unmatched bases: 6. CDR3 nucleotides: TGTGCCAGCAGCGTGCAGCGGGAGTCGGCCGGGGAGCTGTTTTTT. This sequence encodes CASSVQRESAGELFF.

V usage is TRBV10-2 and J usage is TRBJ1-5, with 8 bases fitting TRBD1. J lost 6 bases, V lost 6 bases, and 7 bases had no gene match. Germline loops: CDR1 WSHSY, CDR2 SAAADI. This CDR3 is built from 14 residues. The CDR3 region has the DNA TGCGCCAGCAGAGAACAGGGGGACGGTCAGCCCCAGCATTTT. This sequence encodes CASREQGDGQPQHF.